The clone carrying this TCR beta chain turned up a few times. Antigen unknown. There are 13 residues in the CDR3. CDR1 and CDR2 from the germline V gene are DFQATT and SNEGSKA (reference sequence). With 6 bases clipped from V and 1 base from J, the junction kept 3 bases outside the gene matches. The entry originates in a study of T cells in Graves' hyperthyroidism and ophthalmopathy. General study results and limits: Classification by a 13 V-J model distinguished ophthalmopathy from stable hyperthyroidism.

Amplified regions were TCR beta CDR3 sequences from RNA transcripts. HTBI primers were the set used in a first-round RT-PCR of the TCR CDR3. TCRdb called the multiplex PCR reads again in MiXCR, with one record for every CDR3 protein. The repertoire has approximately 700,000 distinct CDR3 sequences, 45% of them found once; the top ten carry about 7.2%. Not enrolled were patients with uncontrolled infection, other autoimmune disease, pregnancy or lactation. The V gene is TRBV20-1, the J gene TRBJ2-5; TRBD2 matches at 9 bases. The specimen was peripheral blood or thyroid tissue (not recorded which). This TCR was recovered from an adult man with Graves' disease, either hyperthyroidism or ophthalmopathy (not recorded which). This chain's CDR3 is CSARTSVQETQYF. CDR3 in DNA: TGCAGTGCAAGGACTAGCGTCCAAGAGACCCAGTACTTC.